A selection of T cell receptor beta chains follows, all from one sample in a study of PD-1 blockade in classical Hodgkin lymphoma. The repertoire was sequenced with immunoSEQ multiplex PCR; TCRdb's copy has only in-frame clones and lacks some. This table holds roughly 81,000 clones, 80% to 95% found once. Specimen: peripheral blood mononuclear cells (PBMCs), collected before the second cycle of nivolumab. Receptors were obtained from a human donor with classical Hodgkin lymphoma. CDR3s include the opening cysteine and the closing phenylalanine or tryptophan.

TRBJ1-3 TRBV7-6 CASSLASGSGNTIYF
TRBJ2-4 TRBV28 CASSSGLAVAKNIQYF
TRBJ2-1 TRBV2 CASRFWGPGAFF
TRBJ2-7 TRBV19 CASSRATPGGIYEQYF
TRBJ2-7 TRBV6-6 CASTERAGVPHEQYF
TRBJ2-5 TRBV11-1 CASSPTQSSSQETQYF
TRBJ2-7 TRBV7-9 CASSLYSYEQYF
TRBJ1-5 TRBV2 CASGRGTDSNQPQHF
TRBJ2-1 TRBV19 CASSIEKAGAQFF
TRBJ1-1 TRBV30 CAWSEGRRGTEAFF
TRBJ1-1 TRBV30 CAWSVPLHGGTEAFF
TRBJ2-2 TRBV30 CAWRGTGELFF
TRBJ1-1 TRBV28 CATITLGAEAFF
TRBJ2-7 TRBV6-5 CASSFSGNAYEQYF
TRBJ2-7 TRBV6-1 CASNRDRGQIYEQYF
TRBJ1-4 TRBV30 CASPQNQGNNEKLFF
TRBJ1-2 TRBV6-1 CASSDEGVGGYTF
TRBJ1-3 TRBV5-1 CASSLQGSGNTIYF
TRBJ2-7 TRBV30 CAWSLTGEQYF
TRBJ1-2 TRBV28 CASSFLGADGYTF
TRBJ1-3 TRBV30 CAWIPRGSIYF
TRBJ1-1 TRBV29-1 CSALPRSVTEAFF
TRBJ1-1 TRBV5-1 CASSSDSEGEAFF
TRBJ2-2 TRBV11-3 CASSLDGTSGTGELFF
TRBJ1-4 TRBV27 CASRRAPFTNEKLFF
TRBJ1-1 TRBV6-5 CASRMEGQRPQAFF
TRBJ2-3 TRBV6-5 CASSQQGIDTDTQYF
TRBJ1-4 TRBV28 CASASTGIGEKLFF
TRBJ1-1 TRBV28 CASIRGGGKAFF
TRBJ2-7 TRBV5-1 CASSFRTGIPSTSYEQYF
TRBJ1-2 TRBV19 CASSKGGVQGPVYGYTF
TRBJ2-4 TRBV27 CASSPLPGLLGVDIQYF
TRBJ2-7 TRBV7-8 CASSLVRRRKLEWYF
TRBJ2-7 TRBV19 CASSITAGREEQYF
TRBJ2-4 TRBV28 CASSPRAALAKNIQYF
TRBJ2-2 TRBV6-1 CASSDLNWNTGELFF
TRBJ2-7 TRBV30 CAWCPTGPYEQYF
TRBJ2-2 TRBV27 CASSPHGRAAGELFF
TRBJ2-3 TRBV5-4 CASSSTSGTDTDTQYF
TRBJ2-5 TRBV30 CAWTAKQETQYF
TRBJ2-2 TRBV9 CASSWAGGRATGELFF
TRBJ1-4 TRBV27 CASSFRTTNEKLFF
TRBJ2-7 TRBV5-8 CASSLRGSYEQYF
TRBJ2-2 TRBV19 CASSMITHANTGELFF
TRBJ2-3 TRBV6-4 CASSDSAETITDTQYF
TRBJ1-4 TRBV28 CASSLGQGVGEKLFF
TRBJ1-1 TRBV9 CASSVDSGTYAKAFF
TRBJ1-2 TRBV19 CAGEGGAGYTF
TRBJ2-7 TRBV28 CASHQSLYEQYF
TRBJ2-7 TRBV5-1 CASSEPSGNYEQYF
TRBJ2-3 TRBV9 CASSALAGQPPDTQYF
TRBJ2-1 TRBV11-2 CASSFIAGGTYNEQFF